The 14 T cell receptor beta chains listed next were all sequenced from one sample in a study of regulatory T cells in long-lasting Graves disease. The time point: newly diagnosed GD, antithyroid drugs for less than 3 months. The TCR library was prepared using RNA isolated from PBMCs. Both iRepertoire HTBI primers and Arm-PCR of CDR3 regions were used to build the TCR beta libraries. TCRdb reprocessed the multiplex PCR reads with MiXCR, giving one entry per CDR3 protein. There are about 460,000 distinct CDR3 sequences in the sample; around 13% occur only once, and approximately 17% lies in the top ten. The same data also contributed to another study, on T cells in Graves' hyperthyroidism and ophthalmopathy.

The material was peripheral blood mononuclear cells (PBMCs), obtained at new diagnosis, from a patient treated with antithyroid drugs. Receptors were obtained from a woman between 45 and 65 years old with Graves disease.

On this clonotype itself: Given a much more abundant clone one base away, this may be a read error. This chain joins TRBV6-1 and TRBJ1-6; D gene ambiguous. Germline V CDR1 and CDR2: MNHNS, SASEGT. The CDR3 consists of 14 residues. CDR3 region: CASSIPWDNLPLHF. CDR3 coding DNA: TGTGCCAGCAGTATCCCGTGGGATAATTTACCCCTCCACTTT.

This clonotype was seen ten or more times. This chain connects TRBV2 to TRBJ1-6; possible D gene TRBD1, 5 bases. Germline-derived CDR1 and CDR2 are SNHLY and FYNNEI. This CDR3 comprises 16 residues. V was shortened by 2 bases and J by 5 bases, with 13 bases between the two germline ends. CDR3: CASSENRLFDNSPLHF. The DNA for the CDR3 is TGTGCCAGCAGTGAAAACAGGCTTTTCGATAATTCACCCCTCCACTTT.

This clonotype was picked up a small number of times. This chain joins TRBV5-5 and TRBJ2-7; TRBD2 matches at 16 bases. Germline-derived CDR1 and CDR2 are SGHKS and YYEKEE (reference sequence). Trimming took 4 bases from V and 3 from J; bases not matched to a gene: 4. This CDR3 has 16 amino acids. CDR3 sequence (DNA): TGTGCCAGCAGCGGGACTAGCGGGAGGGAAGACTACGAGCAGTACTTC. Its protein is CASSGTSGREDYEQYF.

This clonotype was observed many times. V is TRBV13 and J is TRBJ2-2, with a possible D match to TRBD1 (5 bases). The CDR3 extends over 15 amino acids. V was clipped by 0 bases and J by 6 bases, with 11 bases between them. Germline values: CDR1 PRHDT, CDR2 FYEKMQ (reference sequence). The CDR3 sequence is CASSLGGVVAGELFF. The CDR3 nucleotides read TGTGCCAGCAGCTTAGGAGGGGTGGTCGCCGGGGAGCTGTTTTTT.

This clonotype was observed many times. V is TRBV6-5 and J is TRBJ2-7, with D perhaps being TRBD1 or TRBD2 (7 bases each). Trimming removed 6 bases at V and 4 bases at J, with 16 bases between. The germline V gene encodes CDR1 MNHEY and CDR2 SVGAGI. This CDR3 region has 14 residues. The CDR3 region is CASSYRRGGYEQYF. The CDR3 DNA reads as TGTGCCAGCAGCTACCGCAGGGGGGGATACGAGCAGTACTTC.

This clonotype appeared many times. The rearrangement links TRBV11-2 to TRBJ2-1; 9 bases match TRBD2. V dropped 1 base and J dropped 6; count of bases not matched to a gene: 7. This CDR3 contains 16 residues. Germline lookup yields CDR1 SGHAT and CDR2 FQNNGV. The CDR3 spells CASSLAAAGGGNEQFF. CDR3 in DNA: TGTGCCAGCAGCTTAGCGGCAGCGGGAGGAGGCAATGAGCAGTTCTTC.

This clonotype was seen at least ten times. The CDR3 sequence: CASSSEGLAGEETQYF. The CDR3 bases are TGCGCCAGCAGCTCCGAGGGACTAGCGGGAGAAGAGACCCAGTACTTC. This chain uses TRBV5-1 with TRBJ2-5, with 14 nucleotides matching TRBD2. J was trimmed by 3 bases and V by 3 bases; bases with no gene match: 4. Looked up from germline, CDR1 is SGHRS and CDR2 is YFSETQ. The CDR3 loop spans 16 amino acids.

This clonotype was recorded many times. This chain links TRBV12-3 or TRBV12-4 with TRBJ1-2; 7 nucleotides align to TRBD1. The CDR3 spans 14 residues. The junction had 11 bases not matched to a gene; V was cut back by 6 bases and J by 7 bases. CDR3 in amino acids: CASSAPDRWIGYTF. In DNA, the CDR3 is TGTGCCAGCAGCGCCCCGGACAGGTGGATTGGCTACACCTTC.

This clonotype occurred many times. The rearrangement uses TRBV12-3 or TRBV12-4 and TRBJ2-7; perhaps TRBD1 as D (6 bases). The germline V and J ends were trimmed by 3 bases and 4 bases, with 22 bases remaining between them. The CDR3 covers 17 residues. The CDR3: CASSFLLAGQKYYEQYF. DNA for the CDR3: TGTGCCAGCAGTTTCCTTCTCGCCGGACAGAAATATTACGAGCAGTACTTC.

Ten or more counts support this clonotype. V is TRBV12-3 or TRBV12-4 and J is TRBJ2-2; 12 nucleotides line up with TRBD2. The junction had 6 bases not matched to a gene; V was cut back by 7 bases and J by 3 bases. CDR3 length: 16 residues. The CDR3 is CASILGLAGYTGELFF. Written as DNA, the CDR3 is TGTGCCAGCATCCTCGGACTAGCGGGATACACCGGGGAGCTGTTTTTT.

This clonotype was picked up a small number of times. The chain joins TRBV27 to TRBJ2-3; possibly TRBD1 or TRBD2 for D (5 bases each). Looked up from germline, CDR1 is MNHEY and CDR2 is SMNVEV (reference sequence). The CDR3 is 15 residues long. Deletions cut 8 bases from V and 2 bases from J, with 17 bases between. The CDR3 is CASRSVGVYTDTQYF. The CDR3 DNA follows: TGTGCCAGCCGTTCTGTGGGGGTATACACAGATACGCAGTATTTT.

This clonotype was counted many times. This chain joins TRBV28 and TRBJ1-1; 7 bases line up with TRBD1. Germline trimming cut 10 bases from V and 1 base from J; bases unmatched to any gene: 12. CDR3 length equals 15 residues. Germline V gene lookup returns CDR1 MDHEN and CDR2 SYDVKM. Here the CDR3 DNA reads TGTGCCACCATCGGGCCGGGACAGAAGAACACTGAAGCTTTCTTT. This codes for CATIGPGQKNTEAFF. Complete variable domain (other parts from reference TRBV28 and TRBJ1-1): DVKVTQSSRYLVKRTGEKVFLECVQDMDHENMFWYRQDPGLGLRLIYFSYDVKMKEKGDIPEGYSVSREKKERFSLILESASTNQTSMYLCATIGPGQKNTEAFFGQGTRLTVV.

This clonotype was counted a few times. V and J are TRBV15 and TRBJ2-7; no clear D. The V gene's germline CDR1 is LNHNV and CDR2 YYDKDF (reference sequence). Trimming cost V 0 bases and J 0 bases, with 9 bases left between them. The CDR3 sequence is 15 residues long. The CDR3 DNA sequence: TGTGCCACCAGCAGAGATCGTCAGGACTCCTACGAGCAGTACTTC. Translating it yields CATSRDRQDSYEQYF. Full variable domain (remainder filled in from reference TRBV15 and TRBJ2-7): DAMVIQNPRYQVTQFGKPVTLSCSQTLNHNVMYWYQQKSSQAPKLLFHYYDKDFNNEADTPDNFQSRRPNTSFCFLDIRSPGLGDTAMYLCATSRDRQDSYEQYFGPGTRLTVT.

Turning to this clonotype: One base away lies a much larger clone, so this may be a sequencing read error. CDR3 sequence reads: CASSLEDSSYGYTF. The CDR3 bases are TGTGCCAGCAGTTTAGAGGACAGTTCCTATGGCTACACCTTC. The chain uses TRBV28 and TRBJ1-2; D is perhaps TRBD1 (6 bases). V lost 2 bases and J lost 4, with 11 bases in between. The length of the CDR3 is 14 residues. CDR1 MDHEN and CDR2 SYDVKM come from the germline V gene.